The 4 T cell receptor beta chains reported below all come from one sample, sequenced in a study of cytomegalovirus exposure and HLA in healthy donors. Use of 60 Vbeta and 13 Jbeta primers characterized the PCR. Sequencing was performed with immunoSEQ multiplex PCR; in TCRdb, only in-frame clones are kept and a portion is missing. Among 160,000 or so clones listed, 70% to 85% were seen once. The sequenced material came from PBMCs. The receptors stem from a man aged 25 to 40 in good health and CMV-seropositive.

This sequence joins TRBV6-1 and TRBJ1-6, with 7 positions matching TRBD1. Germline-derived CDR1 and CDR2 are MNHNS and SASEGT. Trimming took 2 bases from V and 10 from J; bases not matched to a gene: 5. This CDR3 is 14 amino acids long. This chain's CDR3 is CASSESGQPSPLHF. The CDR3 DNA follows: TGTGCCAGCAGTGAATCGGGACAGCCGTCACCCCTCCACTTT.

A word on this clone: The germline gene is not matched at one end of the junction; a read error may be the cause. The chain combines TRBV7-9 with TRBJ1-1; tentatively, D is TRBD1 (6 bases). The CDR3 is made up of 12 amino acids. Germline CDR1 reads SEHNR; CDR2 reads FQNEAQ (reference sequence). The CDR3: CSSSLRGTEAFF. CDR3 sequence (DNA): TGTTCCAGCAGCTTAAGGGGGACTGAAGCTTTCTTT.

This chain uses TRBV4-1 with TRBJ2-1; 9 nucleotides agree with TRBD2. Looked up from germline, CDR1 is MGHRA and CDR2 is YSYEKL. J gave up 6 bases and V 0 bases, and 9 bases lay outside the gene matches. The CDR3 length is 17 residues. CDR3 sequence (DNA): TGCGCCAGCAGCCAAGATAAGGCGGGGGGGCCAGTCAATGAGCAGTTCTTC. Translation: CASSQDKAGGPVNEQFF.

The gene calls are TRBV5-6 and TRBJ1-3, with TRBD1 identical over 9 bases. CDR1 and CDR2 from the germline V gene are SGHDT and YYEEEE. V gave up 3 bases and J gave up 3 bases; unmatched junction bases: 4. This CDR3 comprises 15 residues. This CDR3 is CASSSGQGGGNTIYF. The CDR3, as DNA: TGTGCCAGCAGCTCGGGACAGGGAGGTGGAAACACCATATATTTT.